This entry lists 15 T cell receptor beta chains sequenced from one sample in a study of cytotoxic CD8 clonotypes in ibrutinib-treated CLL (dated by TCRdb to the early 2020s). Libraries were made using the immunoSEQ multiplex PCR assay. TCRdb's version of the immuneACCESS table is confined to in-frame rearrangements and falls short of the full clone set. An unresolved V gene accounts for under half of the shortfall where checked; the remainder is of unknown origin. Within this sample are approximately 320,000 clones, with 67% of them counted one time only. About 6.7% of the sample is in the top ten clones. The material sequenced was PBMCs, taken after 36 months of ibrutinib treatment. The receptors were gathered from a human donor with chronic lymphocytic leukemia.

J is TRBJ2-3 and V is TRBV11-2; possibly TRBD2 for D (5 bases). Germline V gene data show CDR1 as SGHAT and CDR2 as FQNNGV. This CDR3 is 17 amino acids long. The ends were cut back, 0 bases at V and 1 base at J, with 14 bases in the middle. The CDR3 reads CASSLDGETTRTDTQYF. In nucleotides, the CDR3 is TGTGCCAGCAGCTTAGATGGGGAGACTACGCGCACAGATACGCAGTATTTT.

The rearrangement joins TRBV25-1 to TRBJ2-3; tentatively, D is TRBD2 (5 bases). The CDR3 contains 15 residues. The V end was cut by 2 bases, the J end by 2 bases, with 11 bases between. CDR1 is MGHDK, CDR2 SYGVNS, per germline. This CDR3 reads CASSEGSRDTDTQYF. CDR3 sequence (DNA): TGTGCCAGCAGTGAAGGTAGCCGGGACACAGATACGCAGTATTTT.

This clone was picked up a small number of times. The V gene is TRBV19, the J gene TRBJ2-5, with a tentative D call TRBD2 (6 bases). The CDR3 sequence is 15 residues long. Trimming removed 4 bases at V and 3 bases at J, with 15 bases between. The germline CDR1 and CDR2 sequences are LNHDA and SQIVND (reference sequence). The CDR3 bases are TGTGCCAGTAGTACCTACGGGACGGGGGAAGAGACCCAGTACTTC. Translating it yields CASSTYGTGEETQYF.

A word on this clone: Relative to the germline gene, one junction end is altered; a read error may explain this. The chain links TRBV27 to TRBJ1-5, with unresolved D. The CDR3 consists of 18 residues. In germline, CDR1 is MNHEY, CDR2 SMNVEV (reference sequence). CDR3 amino acids: CASKSVGASFGGRGRRAF. For the CDR3, the DNA is TGTGCCAGCAAATCTGTTGGAGCCAGCTTCGGCGGACGTGGCCGCCGGGCATTT.

In its sample, this clone was seen a few times. The CDR3 DNA reads TGTGCCAGCACCCCTTCCCCGAACTATGGCTACACCTTC. It translates to CASTPSPNYGYTF. This chain joins TRBV27 and TRBJ1-2; the D is unclear. Per the germline V gene, CDR1 is MNHEY and CDR2 is SMNVEV (reference sequence). CDR3 length equals 13 residues. V was clipped by 7 bases and J by 2 bases, with 11 bases between them.

V usage is TRBV10-3 and J usage is TRBJ2-7, with 12 bases identical to TRBD2. CDR3 size: 18 residues. Trimming removed 7 bases from V and 4 bases from J; junction bases left unmatched: 17. Germline CDR1 and CDR2: ENHRY and SYGVKD. The CDR3 loop is CAIKSGQRPSGGVYEQYF. The DNA of the CDR3 is TGTGCCATCAAGTCGGGACAGAGACCTAGCGGGGGGGTGTACGAGCAGTACTTC.

The V and J genes are TRBV4-2 and TRBJ1-5; the D gene is possibly TRBD1 (5 bases). The CDR3 length is 16 residues. Trimming left V 0 bases short and J 2 bases short, with 11 bases between. Germline CDR1 LGHNA, CDR2 YNFKEQ. The CDR3 region has the DNA TGTGCCAGCAGCCAAGATGTGGGGGGGGGCAATCAGCCCCAGCATTTT. Its protein product is CASSQDVGGGNQPQHF.

The genes are TRBV27 and TRBJ2-7; D ambiguous. Germline CDR1 and CDR2: MNHEY and SMNVEV (reference sequence). V lost 1 base, J lost 6 bases, and 7 bases lay in between. This CDR3 has 12 amino acids. The CDR3 DNA follows: TGTGCCAGCAGTTTATTTGGGGTCGAGCAGTACTTC. Residues: CASSLFGVEQYF.

J is TRBJ2-2 and V is TRBV11-2, with 7 bases matching TRBD1. CDR3 length: 15 amino acids. Germline CDR1 and CDR2: SGHAT and FQNNGV. Trimming cost V 5 bases and J 3 bases; bases outside gene matches: 6. DNA for the CDR3: TGTGCCAGCAGCGCCGACAGGGTCCACACCGGGGAGCTGTTTTTT. It specifies CASSADRVHTGELFF.

The J gene is TRBJ2-7, the V gene TRBV7-9; the D gene is possibly TRBD2 (5 bases). In germline, CDR1 is SEHNR, CDR2 FQNEAQ (reference sequence). The CDR3 totals 12 residues. V lost 5 bases, J lost 6 bases, and 11 bases lay in between. CDR3 in amino acids: CASSEDFTEQYF. The DNA for the CDR3 is TGTGCCAGCAGCGAGGACTTCACCGAGCAGTACTTC.

The V gene is TRBV6-6, the J gene TRBJ2-5; D could derive from TRBD1 or TRBD2 (5 bases each). Trimming shortened V by 1 base and J by 5 bases, and 11 bases separated the two germline ends. The CDR3 loop spans 14 amino acids. Germline lookup yields CDR1 MNHNY and CDR2 SVGAGI (reference sequence). For the CDR3, the DNA is TGTGCCAGCAGTTACTGGAAGTGGGGGGAGACCCAGTACTTC. Its translation is CASSYWKWGETQYF.

This clone was seen a few times. The chain has TRBV10-2 and TRBJ2-1, with D perhaps matching TRBD2 (6 bases). The germline CDR1 and CDR2 sequences are WSHSY and SAAADI. Trimming cost V 9 bases and J 10 bases, with 22 bases left between them. This CDR3 is built from 14 residues. The CDR3 protein is CASRWRGVGFEQFF. As DNA, the CDR3 is TGCGCCAGTCGTTGGCGGGGAGTTGGGTTCGAGCAGTTCTTC.

This clone has a single count. Other DNA sequences of this sample code for an identical CDR3. The V gene is TRBV10-3, the J gene TRBJ1-1; D is unresolved. The germline V gene has CDR1 ENHRY and CDR2 SYGVKD. There are 12 residues in the CDR3. V was clipped by 6 bases and J by 5 bases, with 10 bases between them. The CDR3 loop reads CAISHSLTEAFF. Here the CDR3 DNA reads TGTGCCATCAGCCACAGCTTGACTGAAGCTTTCTTT.

The genes are TRBV6-6 and TRBJ1-4; 7 bases fit TRBD1. Germline trimming cut 0 bases from V and 4 bases from J; bases unmatched to any gene: 5. Germline V gene data show CDR1 as MNHNY and CDR2 as SVGAGI (reference sequence). The CDR3 is 16 residues long. In DNA, the CDR3 is TGTGCCAGCAGTTACTCAGACAGGGCTGATAATGAAAAACTGTTTTTT. Translated: CASSYSDRADNEKLFF.

V usage is TRBV6-6 and J usage is TRBJ2-2; 7 nucleotides line up with TRBD1. CDR1 is MNHNY and CDR2 is SVGAGI in the germline V gene (reference sequence). This CDR3 spans 14 amino acids. With V trimmed by 4 bases and J by 4 bases, 3 bases remained unmatched. CDR3 amino acids: CASSLGQVTGELFF. CDR3 DNA: TGTGCCAGCAGTTTAGGACAGGTCACCGGGGAGCTGTTTTTT.